Sequencing of this T cell receptor (beta chain) was carried out in a study of yellow fever vaccine responses in identical twins. One entry per CDR3 protein results from TCRdb running MiXCR on the RT-PCR reads. The sample lists 3,000 to 4,500 distinct CDR3 sequences; roughly 90% were seen once. This CDR3 contains 15 residues. With 5 bases clipped from V and 5 bases from J, the junction kept 7 bases outside the gene matches. This sequence was found in a woman between 18 and 29 years old who received the yellow fever vaccine. Sequencing was performed on T cells from blood (PBMCs), unsorted or a sorted subset (not recorded which), taken before or after yellow fever vaccination (not recorded which). This sequence joins TRBV12-3 or TRBV12-4 and TRBJ2-1; 9 positions agree with TRBD1. In nucleotides, the CDR3 is TGTGCCAGCAGTACTTGGGACAGGGTAGACAATGAGCAGTTCTTC. Amino acid sequence: CASSTWDRVDNEQFF.